The 28 T cell receptor beta chains given below trace back to one sample, sequenced in a study of OX40 agonist ivuxolimab in advanced cancers. Generated by immunoSEQ multiplex PCR, the TCRdb table keeps only in-frame clones and is missing some. The table shows approximately 11,000 clones, with over 55% occurring only once. Sample: CD4+ or CD8+ T cells sorted from blood, taken in a trial of the OX40 agonist ivuxolimab. These TCRs come from an adult with an advanced solid tumor such as melanoma, head and neck, liver or kidney cancer.

This chain connects TRBV7-8 to TRBJ2-3; 13 bases line up with TRBD2. The trim removed 0 bases at V and 4 bases at J, leaving 7 bases unmatched. CDR1 and CDR2 (germline): SGHVS, FQNEAQ. The CDR3 runs 18 residues. CDR3 amino acids: CASSLAIGLAGDADTQYF. In nucleotides, the CDR3 is TGTGCCAGCAGCTTAGCGATCGGACTAGCGGGAGACGCAGATACGCAGTATTTT.

The chain carries TRBV11-2 and TRBJ2-3; tentative D call: TRBD2 (6 bases). Germline V gene data show CDR1 as SGHAT and CDR2 as FQNNGV. V gave up 6 bases and J gave up 4 bases, with 20 bases separating them. The length of the CDR3 is 16 residues. As DNA, the CDR3 is TGTGCCAGCAGAAATAGCGTACGGGAGATCCCAGATACGCAGTATTTT. Protein product: CASRNSVREIPDTQYF. The full variable domain, rest sourced from reference TRBV11-2 and TRBJ2-3, is EAGVAQSPRYKIIEKRQSVAFWCNPISGHATLYWYQQILGQGPKLLIQFQNNGVVDDSQLPKDRFSAERLKGVDSTLKIQPAKLEDSAVYLCASRNSVREIPDTQYFGPGTRLTVL.

V and J are TRBV28 and TRBJ1-1; D gene unclear. V gave up 6 bases and J gave up 7 bases, with 12 bases separating them. This CDR3 has 12 residues. Germline lookup yields CDR1 MDHEN and CDR2 SYDVKM. The CDR3, as DNA: TGTGCCAGCAGACCTGACCTCCTTGAAGCTTTCTTT. Its translation is CASRPDLLEAFF.

The rearrangement links TRBV19 to TRBJ2-1; 8 bases agree with TRBD2. The CDR3 extends over 18 amino acids. Germline-derived CDR1 and CDR2 are LNHDA and SQIVND (reference sequence). The junction had 17 bases not matched to a gene; V was cut back by 0 bases and J by 10 bases. The CDR3 coding sequence is TGTGCCAGTAGTATAGAGGGCAGTTTGGGGACTAGGGGTCCCGAGCAGTTCTTC. It translates to CASSIEGSLGTRGPEQFF.

CDR3 nucleotides: TGTGCCAGCAGTTCCGGATTGAACACTGAAGCTTTCTTT. It yields the protein CASSSGLNTEAFF. The V call is TRBV25-1, the J call TRBJ1-1; the D is unclear. The CDR3 has 13 amino acids. Trimming pared 5 bases from V and 0 bases from J, leaving 7 bases between. The germline V gene encodes CDR1 MGHDK and CDR2 SYGVNS. Combining the CDR3 with reference TRBV25-1 and TRBJ1-1 gives the whole variable domain EADIYQTPRYLVIGTGKKITLECSQTMGHDKMYWYQQDPGMELHLIHYSYGVNSTEKGDLSSESTVSRIRTEHFPLTLESARPSHTSQYLCASSSGLNTEAFFGQGTRLTVV.

This rearrangement joins TRBV30 to TRBJ2-7; 15 nucleotides match TRBD2. Trimming at V came to 2 bases and at J to 3 bases, leaving 14 bases not matched to a gene. The CDR3 covers 19 residues. Germline V lookup: CDR1 GTSNPN, CDR2 SVGIG (reference sequence). Here the CDR3 reads CAWSPLTGTSGRRHYEQYF. The CDR3 bases are TGTGCCTGGAGTCCTCTTACCGGGACTAGCGGGAGGAGACACTACGAGCAGTACTTC. Using reference TRBV30 and TRBJ2-7 for the parts outside the CDR3, the full variable domain is SQTIHQWPATLVQPVGSPLSLECTVEGTSNPNLYWYRQAAGRGLQLLFYSVGIGQISSEVPQNLSASRPQDRQFILSSKKLLLSDSGFYLCAWSPLTGTSGRRHYEQYFGPGTRLTVT.

The rearrangement links TRBV5-4 to TRBJ2-7; D perhaps matches TRBD1 (6 bases). The CDR3 is made up of 15 amino acids. Trimming removed 5 bases at V and 3 bases at J, with 18 bases between. The germline V gene has CDR1 SGHNT and CDR2 YYREEE (reference sequence). CDR3 nucleotides: TGTGCCAGCAGACTCACAGGGCTGGAGGACTACGAGCAGTACTTC. Encoded protein: CASRLTGLEDYEQYF. The whole variable domain, filled in from reference TRBV5-4 and TRBJ2-7, reads ETGVTQSPTHLIKTRGQQVTLRCSSQSGHNTVSWYQQALGQGPQFIFQYYREEENGRGNFPPRFSGLQFPNYSSELNVNALELDDSALYLCASRLTGLEDYEQYFGPGTRLTVT.

This rearrangement joins TRBV29-1 to TRBJ2-5, with 12 positions matching TRBD2. CDR1 SQVTM and CDR2 ANQGSEA come from the germline V gene. The CDR3 sequence is 14 residues long. Trimming at V came to 3 bases and at J to 5 bases, leaving 4 bases not matched to a gene. The CDR3 DNA follows: TGCAGCGTTGATGGACTAGCGGGAACGGAGACCCAGTACTTC. Encoded protein: CSVDGLAGTETQYF.

The rearrangement links TRBV19 to TRBJ2-7, with 10 positions matching TRBD2. The CDR3 runs 14 residues. Germline V CDR1 and CDR2: LNHDA, SQIVND (reference sequence). V was pared by 3 bases and J by 4 bases, with 3 bases of the junction left unmatched. The CDR3 sequence is CASSITSGMYEQYF. CDR3 nucleotide sequence: TGTGCCAGTAGTATCACTAGCGGGATGTACGAGCAGTACTTC.

The gene calls are TRBV10-2 and TRBJ2-7, with TRBD2 matching over 7 bases. The ends lost 3 bases at V and 0 bases at J; junction bases unmatched: 5. Germline V gene sequence: CDR1 WSHSY, CDR2 SAAADI. The CDR3 consists of 15 residues. This CDR3 is CASSDRGDYSYEQYF. In nucleotides, the CDR3 is TGCGCCAGCAGTGACCGGGGGGACTACTCCTACGAGCAGTACTTC.

This clone was found a few times. In DNA, the CDR3 is TGTGCCAGTAGTTCCGGGACAGGAGGGACTGAAGCTTTCTTT. Translated: CASSSGTGGTEAFF. The chain employs TRBV19 and TRBJ1-1; the match to TRBD1 covers 8 bases. CDR3 length: 14 residues. Germline CDR1 reads LNHDA; CDR2 reads SQIVND (reference sequence). The ends lost 5 bases at V and 5 bases at J; junction bases unmatched: 7.

The V and J genes are TRBV11-2 and TRBJ2-7; the D gene is possibly TRBD1 (6 bases). The V gene lost 2 bases and the J gene lost 6 bases, with 17 bases spanning the gap. There are 15 residues in the CDR3. Germline V CDR1 and CDR2: SGHAT, FQNNGV. The CDR3 sequence is CASSLSTGTLVEQYF. The CDR3 DNA reads TGTGCCAGCAGCTTATCAACAGGGACGCTAGTCGAGCAGTACTTC.

This chain connects TRBV18 to TRBJ2-1; 7 bases fit TRBD2. With 3 bases clipped from V and 4 bases from J, the junction kept 6 bases outside the gene matches. The CDR3 covers 15 residues. Germline loops: CDR1 KGHSH, CDR2 LQKENI. The CDR3 spells CASSPWEGGYNEQFF. Written as DNA, the CDR3 is TGTGCCAGCTCACCTTGGGAGGGTGGGTACAATGAGCAGTTCTTC.

The J gene is TRBJ2-1, the V gene TRBV19; the match to TRBD2 covers 14 bases. With V trimmed by 9 bases and J by 8 bases, 6 bases remained unmatched. The CDR3 is 14 residues long. Germline loops: CDR1 LNHDA, CDR2 SQIVND (reference sequence). CDR3 protein: CASRLAGGVDEQFF. The CDR3 coding sequence is TGTGCCAGCCGACTAGCGGGAGGGGTCGATGAGCAGTTCTTC.

The chain carries TRBV4-1 and TRBJ2-7, with D maybe TRBD1 (6 bases). Looked up from germline, CDR1 is MGHRA and CDR2 is YSYEKL. CDR3 length: 13 amino acids. Deletions cut 4 bases from V and 6 bases from J, with 13 bases between. This CDR3 is CASSLVQGAEQYF. In DNA, the CDR3 is TGCGCCAGCAGCCTAGTACAGGGAGCCGAGCAGTACTTC.

The gene calls are TRBV27 and TRBJ2-5; 12 bases fit TRBD2. The J call may be faulty, since TRBJ2-7 better matches the DNA end. The CDR3 spans 14 residues. Looked up from germline, CDR1 is MNHEY and CDR2 is SMNVEV (reference sequence). DNA of the CDR3: TGTGCCAGCAGTCTGAGGACTAGCGGGAACGAGCAGTACTTC. Residues: CASSLRTSGNEQYF.

The chain employs TRBV7-9 and TRBJ1-2; a possible D gene is TRBD1 (5 bases). There are 14 residues in the CDR3. Germline V CDR1 and CDR2: SEHNR, FQNEAQ (reference sequence). V lost 1 base to trimming and J lost 8 bases, with 14 bases between them. In DNA form, the CDR3 reads TGTGCCAGCAGCTTAGTCCTCGGGGCGGGGGGCTACACCTTC. Amino acid sequence: CASSLVLGAGGYTF. The whole variable domain, remainder taken from reference TRBV7-9 and TRBJ1-2, is DTGVSQNPRHKITKRGQNVTFRCDPISEHNRLYWYRQTLGQGPEFLTYFQNEAQLEKSRLLSDRFSAERPKGSFSTLEIQRTEQGDSAMYLCASSLVLGAGGYTFGSGTRLTVV.

This clone was detected a few times. V and J are TRBV6-1 and TRBJ1-2, with D perhaps TRBD1 (6 bases). The CDR3 is 16 residues long. CDR1 is MNHNS, CDR2 SASEGT, per germline. V shed 3 bases and J shed 2 bases, with 16 bases lying between them. This CDR3 reads CASSETLGAFNYGYTF. Written as DNA, the CDR3 is TGTGCCAGCAGTGAGACCCTGGGGGCCTTCAACTATGGCTACACCTTC.

The chain links TRBV15 to TRBJ1-5, with TRBD1 matching 9 bases. J gave up 7 bases and V 5 bases, and 6 bases lay outside the gene matches. In germline, CDR1 is LNHNV, CDR2 YYDKDF (reference sequence). This CDR3 contains 14 residues. The CDR3 region has the DNA TGTGCCACCAGCTCCAGGACAGGGGACCAGCCCCAGCATTTT. Protein sequence: CATSSRTGDQPQHF.

The chain is built from TRBV6-5 and TRBJ1-1; no definite D call. This CDR3 has 12 residues. The germline V and J ends were trimmed by 6 bases and 1 base, with 6 bases remaining between them. The V gene's germline CDR1 is MNHEY and CDR2 SVGAGI. Here the CDR3 reads CASRQRNTEAFF. In DNA, the CDR3 is TGTGCCAGCAGGCAGAGGAACACTGAAGCTTTCTTT.

This chain connects TRBV27 to TRBJ2-5, with a weak D call TRBD1 (5 bases). Trimming took 6 bases from V and 4 from J, leaving 12 bases between them. The CDR3 has 13 amino acids. The germline V gene has CDR1 MNHEY and CDR2 SMNVEV (reference sequence). The CDR3 bases are TGTGCCAGCAGCAGGGTTAGGCTAGAGACCCAGTACTTC. It encodes CASSRVRLETQYF.

The chain couples TRBV4-1 to TRBJ1-5; D uncertain. The CDR3 totals 15 residues. Germline CDR1 MGHRA, CDR2 YSYEKL. The ends were cut back, 7 bases at V and 2 bases at J, with 15 bases in the middle. The CDR3 DNA reads as TGCGCCAGCACTGAGACCCCGCGCGGCAATCAGCCCCAGCATTTT. Translation gives CASTETPRGNQPQHF.

J is TRBJ1-1 and V is TRBV7-3; D remains ambiguous. The germline CDR1 and CDR2 sequences are SGHTA and FQGTGA. The CDR3 loop spans 15 amino acids. Trimming cost V 2 bases and J 0 bases, with 10 bases left between them. The CDR3 spells CASSLQRVMNTEAFF. Written as DNA, the CDR3 is TGTGCCAGCAGCTTACAACGGGTAATGAACACTGAAGCTTTCTTT.

This clone has a handful of counts. The chain is built from TRBV21-1 and TRBJ2-1; the table's D call of TRBD2 was not tested on the DNA. TRBV21-1 is a pseudogene segment. The CDR3 is 20 amino acids. The CDR3 DNA sequence: TGTGCCAGCAGCCAAGAGTTTGGGACTAGCTTAGGAGTCCCCTACAATGAGCAGTTCTTC. Its protein is CASSQEFGTSLGVPYNEQFF.

In its sample, this clone was seen a few times. The chain carries TRBV4-2 and TRBJ1-1; no definite D call. Trimming stripped 6 bases from V and 1 base from J, with 12 bases between. The CDR3 loop spans 14 amino acids. Per the germline V gene, CDR1 is LGHNA and CDR2 is YNFKEQ. CDR3 sequence: CASRRWEQNTEAFF. CDR3 DNA sequence: TGTGCCAGCAGGAGATGGGAACAGAACACTGAAGCTTTCTTT.

The chain combines TRBV11-2 with TRBJ2-3; 9 positions match TRBD2. Losses at the gene ends were 4 bases for V and 3 bases for J; bases not matched to a gene: 8. Germline loops: CDR1 SGHAT, CDR2 FQNNGV. This CDR3 contains 16 residues. The CDR3 DNA follows: TGTGCCAGCAGCTCGCCTAGCGGGATCAAGACAGATACGCAGTATTTT. It specifies CASSSPSGIKTDTQYF.

V is TRBV7-8 and J is TRBJ2-1; D uncertain. V gave up 0 bases and J gave up 6 bases, with 3 bases separating them. The germline gives CDR1 SGHVS, CDR2 FQNEAQ. The CDR3 loop spans 12 amino acids. CDR3 nucleotide sequence: TGTGCCAGCAGCTTAGCTCTCAATGAGCAGTTCTTC. It specifies CASSLALNEQFF.

Note on this clone: Sequence at one end of the junction differs from germline and may be a read error. V gene TRBV6-1 combines with J gene TRBJ2-7, with D unresolved. Germline V CDR1 and CDR2: MNHNS, SASEGT. The CDR3 extends over 12 amino acids. As DNA, the CDR3 is TGCGCCAGCAGTGATTTTCCTTACGAGCAGTACTTC. As protein: CASSDFPYEQYF.